The source of this T cell receptor beta chain is a study of cytomegalovirus exposure and HLA in healthy donors. Germline V gene sequence: CDR1 SGHAT, CDR2 FQNNGV. The V end lost 5 bases, the J end lost 3 bases, and 7 bases lay between the germline ends. The CDR3 has 13 amino acids. Only one count was recorded for this clone. Its specificity is unknown. The PCR employed 60 Vbeta primers together with 13 Jbeta primers. Assay used: immunoSEQ multiplex PCR; TCRdb lists only in-frame clones, some missing. This sample carries around 65,000 clones, approximately 82% of them seen once, and the ten largest clones take roughly 3.1%. Study outcomes and limitations: The only immune exposure information that was available was CMV serostatus. Later analysis found that TCR beta chains associated with HLA were more clonally expanded than other, equally common chains.

This chain uses TRBV11-2 with TRBJ2-2, with D hard to call. Specimen: PBMCs. This receptor was identified in a girl aged 5 to 17 in good health and CMV-seropositive. The CDR3 reads CASSLLDTGELFF. CDR3 DNA: TGTGCCAGCAGCCTACTGGACACCGGGGAGCTGTTTTTT.